The next 20 T cell receptor beta chains were all read from a single sample in a study of PD-1 blockade in classical Hodgkin lymphoma. The time point denotes: cycle 4 day 1 (C4D1), after 6 weeks of nivolumab. Relapse after autologous stem cell transplantation occurred in every patient, and brentuximab vedotin exposure varied. Investigators isolated CD4+ T cells from thawed PBMCs through magnetic negative selection. Here immunoSEQ multiplex PCR was the method, and the copy in TCRdb shows in-frame clones only, minus some. In the table there are 30,000 to 40,000 clones, roughly 90% of which are singletons. Sequenced here: CD4+ T cells from blood, sampled before the fourth cycle of nivolumab. These receptors all come from a human donor with classical Hodgkin lymphoma.

This clone was seen a few times. The rearrangement uses TRBV7-3 and TRBJ2-1; TRBD2 aligns across 8 bases. Germline CDR1 and CDR2: SGHTA and FQGTGA. CDR3 size: 16 residues. Germline trimming cut 2 bases from V and 6 bases from J; bases unmatched to any gene: 9. The CDR3 reads CASSLGEFTSGNEQFF. In DNA, the CDR3 is TGTGCCAGCAGCTTAGGGGAATTTACTAGCGGCAATGAGCAGTTCTTC. The whole variable domain, remainder taken from reference TRBV7-3 and TRBJ2-1, is GAGVSQTPSNKVTEKGKYVELRCDPISGHTALYWYRQSLGQGPEFLIYFQGTGAADDSGLPNDRFFAVRPEGSVSTLKIQRTERGDSAVYLCASSLGEFTSGNEQFFGPGTRLTVL.

This clone has a handful of counts. The V gene is TRBV10-3, the J gene TRBJ2-1; D perhaps matches TRBD2 (5 bases). The germline gives CDR1 ENHRY, CDR2 SYGVKD. The CDR3 spans 14 residues. The ends were cut back, 3 bases at V and 8 bases at J, with 14 bases in the middle. In nucleotides, the CDR3 is TGTGCCATCAGTGACAGTTCCCGGGGAGATGAGCAGTTCTTC. It specifies CAISDSSRGDEQFF.

The chain employs TRBV4-2 and TRBJ2-2, with D tentatively TRBD1 or TRBD2 (6 bases each). Trimming removed 0 bases from V and 6 bases from J, with 11 bases in between. This CDR3 contains 15 residues. Germline CDR1 reads LGHNA; CDR2 reads YNFKEQ. In DNA, the CDR3 is TGTGCCAGCAGCCAAGATTCGGGGGCGCCCGGGGAGCTGTTTTTT. Translation: CASSQDSGAPGELFF.

This clone was seen just once. The chain recombines TRBV7-6 with TRBJ2-1, with 10 bases matching TRBD2. Trimming cost V 1 base and J 9 bases; bases outside gene matches: 6. The CDR3 sequence is 15 residues long. Germline assignment: CDR1 SGHVS and CDR2 FNYEAQ. CDR3 coding DNA: TGTGCCAGCAGCTTAGGGCTAGCGGGAGTAATTGAGCAGTTCTTC. Its translation: CASSLGLAGVIEQFF.

This clone was recorded a few times. V and J are TRBV5-1 and TRBJ1-2; the match to TRBD1 covers 9 bases. This CDR3 contains 13 residues. The ends lost 4 bases at V and 7 bases at J; junction bases unmatched: 5. The germline CDR1 and CDR2 sequences are SGHRS and YFSETQ. The CDR3 sequence is CASSAGQGFGYTF. CDR3 coding DNA: TGCGCCAGCAGCGCCGGACAGGGGTTTGGCTACACCTTC.

V and J are TRBV27 and TRBJ2-7; D might be TRBD1 (7 bases). This CDR3 region has 14 residues. Germline assignment: CDR1 MNHEY and CDR2 SMNVEV (reference sequence). Trimming took 3 bases from V and 6 from J, leaving 15 bases between them. CDR3 nucleotide sequence: TGTGCCAGCAGTTTCTCAGGGGGGCAAACCGAGCAGTACTTC. Translation: CASSFSGGQTEQYF.

The chain recombines TRBV5-6 with TRBJ2-7, with 10 bases identical to TRBD2. Trimming at V came to 1 base and at J to 4 bases, leaving 8 bases not matched to a gene. Germline CDR1 SGHDT, CDR2 YYEEEE. This CDR3 has 16 amino acids. CDR3 amino acids: CASSLYAASGRYEQYF. The CDR3 DNA is TGTGCCAGCAGCTTGTACGCCGCTAGCGGGAGATACGAGCAGTACTTC.

A single count supports this clone. The gene calls are TRBV2 and TRBJ2-7; maybe TRBD1 (5 bases). This CDR3 is 13 amino acids long. CDR1 SNHLY and CDR2 FYNNEI come from the germline V gene. The germline V and J ends were trimmed by 9 bases and 2 bases, with 14 bases remaining between them. The CDR3, as DNA: TGTGCCAGTAGGGGCGATGGGACCTACGAGCAGTACTTC. Translation gives CASRGDGTYEQYF.

This clone showed up just once. This chain joins TRBV10-2 and TRBJ1-5; TRBD1 matches at 8 bases. V lost 2 bases, J lost 10 bases, and 13 bases stayed unmatched. CDR1 is WSHSY, CDR2 SAAADI, per germline. This CDR3 region has 16 residues. CDR3 nucleotide sequence: TGCGCCAGCAGTGAGCCGACAGGGGTGGGGATCGGCCCCCAGCATTTT. It translates to CASSEPTGVGIGPQHF.

The rearrangement joins TRBV19 to TRBJ2-4; possible D gene TRBD1, 7 bases. Deletions cut 0 bases from V and 8 bases from J, with 8 bases between. This CDR3 has 13 amino acids. Germline V gives CDR1 LNHDA, CDR2 SQIVND (reference sequence). CDR3: CASSIDRGDIQYF. The DNA of the CDR3 is TGTGCCAGTAGTATAGACAGGGGGGACATTCAGTACTTC.

The chain combines TRBV7-8 with TRBJ1-3, with D hard to call. The CDR3 contains 13 residues. Germline CDR1 SGHVS, CDR2 FQNEAQ. Between the trimmed V and J ends, which lost 3 bases and 5 bases, there was a span of 8 bases. This CDR3 reads CASSFTTRNTIYF. In nucleotides, the CDR3 is TGTGCCAGCAGCTTTACCACCCGAAACACCATATATTTT.

This chain joins TRBV7-3 and TRBJ2-5; TRBD2 matches at 9 bases. In germline, CDR1 is SGHTA, CDR2 FQGTGA. CDR3 length equals 15 residues. The trim removed 4 bases at V and 7 bases at J, leaving 10 bases unmatched. The DNA for the CDR3 is TGTGCCAGCAGCTCCAGCGGGAGGTCCCGGGTGACCCAGTACTTC. It is translated as CASSSSGRSRVTQYF.

The chain employs TRBV7-9 and TRBJ2-4, with 9 bases fitting TRBD1. The CDR3 loop spans 17 amino acids. The V gene's germline CDR1 is SEHNR and CDR2 FQNEAQ (reference sequence). The J segment lost 6 bases and the V segment lost 4 bases, leaving 13 bases of the junction unmatched. The CDR3 DNA is TGTGCCAGCAGCTCCTTTCCGGGACAGGGAGGAGGAAACATTCAGTACTTC. Protein sequence: CASSSFPGQGGGNIQYF.

The CDR3 region is CASSSGQNYGYTF. CDR3 bases: TGTGCCAGCAGTTCGGGACAGAACTATGGCTACACCTTC. The V and J genes are TRBV27 and TRBJ1-2; 7 nucleotides match TRBD1. The CDR3 is 13 amino acids. The V gene end was trimmed by 4 bases and the J gene end by 2 bases; junction bases not matched to a gene: 1. From germline, CDR1 is MNHEY and CDR2 SMNVEV (reference sequence).

V usage is TRBV2 and J usage is TRBJ2-1; D is uncertain. Germline values: CDR1 SNHLY, CDR2 FYNNEI. The CDR3 length is 14 residues. V lost 2 bases and J 4 bases, leaving 9 bases between the germline ends. CDR3 DNA sequence: TGTGCCAGCAGTGAAATAGGGTCGTACAATGAGCAGTTCTTC. This translates into CASSEIGSYNEQFF.

This chain uses TRBV5-1 with TRBJ1-5; 8 bases align to TRBD1. J lost 3 bases, V lost 0 bases, and 2 bases had no gene match. CDR3 size: 15 residues. The germline CDR1 and CDR2 sequences are SGHRS and YFSETQ. In nucleotides, the CDR3 is TGCGCCAGCAGCTTGGGACAGGGGAACAATCAGCCCCAGCATTTT. Translating it yields CASSLGQGNNQPQHF.

The J gene is TRBJ1-5, the V gene TRBV18; 7 bases map to TRBD1. The CDR3 length is 17 residues. Germline V gives CDR1 KGHSH, CDR2 LQKENI. The ends lost 3 bases at V and 0 bases at J; junction bases unmatched: 8. Here the CDR3 reads CASSPGTAASSNQPQHF. The CDR3 coding sequence is TGTGCCAGCTCACCCGGGACAGCGGCGAGTAGCAATCAGCCCCAGCATTTT.

This chain uses TRBV5-6 with TRBJ2-7; a possible D gene is TRBD1 (6 bases). Germline assignment: CDR1 SGHDT and CDR2 YYEEEE. Deletions cut 3 bases from V and 0 bases from J, with 16 bases between. The length of the CDR3 is 16 residues. The CDR3 here is CASSSTGTPVSYEQYF. DNA of the CDR3: TGTGCCAGCAGCTCAACCGGGACACCGGTCTCCTACGAGCAGTACTTC.

The chain links TRBV11-2 to TRBJ2-2, with D uncertain. The CDR3 loop spans 15 amino acids. Germline loops: CDR1 SGHAT, CDR2 FQNNGV. V lost 0 bases to trimming and J lost 1 base, with 6 bases between them. The CDR3 coding sequence is TGTGCCAGCAGCTTAGACCCGTTGAACACCGGGGAGCTGTTTTTT. Its translation is CASSLDPLNTGELFF. Full variable domain (rest looked up from reference TRBV11-2 and TRBJ2-2): EAGVAQSPRYKIIEKRQSVAFWCNPISGHATLYWYQQILGQGPKLLIQFQNNGVVDDSQLPKDRFSAERLKGVDSTLKIQPAKLEDSAVYLCASSLDPLNTGELFFGEGSRLTVL.

The V and J genes are TRBV19 and TRBJ1-1; no definite D call. Germline V gives CDR1 LNHDA, CDR2 SQIVND (reference sequence). The V end was cut by 7 bases, the J end by 1 base, with 13 bases between. The CDR3 loop spans 14 amino acids. The CDR3 here is CASTQPAGNTEAFF. DNA of the CDR3: TGTGCCAGTACCCAGCCTGCGGGGAACACTGAAGCTTTCTTT.